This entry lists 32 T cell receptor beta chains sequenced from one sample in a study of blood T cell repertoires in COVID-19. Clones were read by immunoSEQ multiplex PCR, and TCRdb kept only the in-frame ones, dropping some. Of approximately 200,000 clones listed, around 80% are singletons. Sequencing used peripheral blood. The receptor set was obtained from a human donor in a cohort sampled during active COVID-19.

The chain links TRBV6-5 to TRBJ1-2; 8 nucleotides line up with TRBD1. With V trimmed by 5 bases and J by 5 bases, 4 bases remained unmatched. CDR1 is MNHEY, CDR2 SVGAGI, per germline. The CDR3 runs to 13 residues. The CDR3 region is CASSLGQVYGYTF. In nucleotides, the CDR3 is TGTGCCAGCAGTCTGGGACAGGTTTATGGCTACACCTTC.

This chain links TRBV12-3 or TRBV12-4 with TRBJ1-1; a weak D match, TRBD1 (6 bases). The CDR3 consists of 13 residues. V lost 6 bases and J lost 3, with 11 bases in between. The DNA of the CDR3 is TGTGCCAGCAGCCCCGGACAGTACACTGAAGCTTTCTTT. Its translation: CASSPGQYTEAFF.

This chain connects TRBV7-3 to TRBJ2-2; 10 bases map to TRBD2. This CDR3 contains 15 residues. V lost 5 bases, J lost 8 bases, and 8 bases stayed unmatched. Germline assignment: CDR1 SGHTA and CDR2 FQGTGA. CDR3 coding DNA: TGTGCCAGCAGCCCAAGCGGGAGGGGAGGTGGGGAGCTGTTTTTT. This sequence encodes CASSPSGRGGGELFF.

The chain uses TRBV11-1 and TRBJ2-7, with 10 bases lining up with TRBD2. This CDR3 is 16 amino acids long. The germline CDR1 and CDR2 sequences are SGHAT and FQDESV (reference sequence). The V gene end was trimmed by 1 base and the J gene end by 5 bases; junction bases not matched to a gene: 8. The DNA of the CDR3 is TGTGCCAGCAGCTTAGGGCTAGCGGGAGCGTTCCACGAGCAGTACTTC. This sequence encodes CASSLGLAGAFHEQYF.

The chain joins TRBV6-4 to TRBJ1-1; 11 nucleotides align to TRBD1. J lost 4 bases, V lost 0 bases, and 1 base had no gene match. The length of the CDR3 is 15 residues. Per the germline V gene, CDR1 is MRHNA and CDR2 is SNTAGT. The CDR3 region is CASSDSGTGGTEAFF. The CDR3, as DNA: TGTGCCAGCAGTGACTCCGGGACAGGGGGCACTGAAGCTTTCTTT.

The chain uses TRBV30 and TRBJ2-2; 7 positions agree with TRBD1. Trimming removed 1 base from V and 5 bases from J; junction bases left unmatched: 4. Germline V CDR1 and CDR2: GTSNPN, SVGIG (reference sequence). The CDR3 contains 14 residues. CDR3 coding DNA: TGTGCCTGGAGTGGGCCAGGGGGAACCGGGGAGCTGTTTTTT. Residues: CAWSGPGGTGELFF.

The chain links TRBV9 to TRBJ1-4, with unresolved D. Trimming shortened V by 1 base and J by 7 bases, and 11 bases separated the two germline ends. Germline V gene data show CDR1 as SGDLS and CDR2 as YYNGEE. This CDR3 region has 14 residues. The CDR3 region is CASSVRGSGEKLFF. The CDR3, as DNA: TGTGCCAGCAGCGTAAGAGGGAGCGGTGAAAAACTGTTTTTT.

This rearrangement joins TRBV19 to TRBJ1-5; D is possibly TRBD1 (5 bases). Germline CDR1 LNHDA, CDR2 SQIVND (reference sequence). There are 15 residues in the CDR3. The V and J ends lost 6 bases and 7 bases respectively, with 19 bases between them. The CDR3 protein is CASRADQGIFQPQHF. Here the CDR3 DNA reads TGTGCCAGTAGGGCGGACCAGGGTATATTCCAGCCCCAGCATTTT.

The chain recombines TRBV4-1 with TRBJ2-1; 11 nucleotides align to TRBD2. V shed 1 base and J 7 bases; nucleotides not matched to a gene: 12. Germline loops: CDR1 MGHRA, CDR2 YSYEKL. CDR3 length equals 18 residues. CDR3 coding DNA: TGCGCCAGCAGCCAAGGGCTAGCGGGAGGCTCCCGTCGGAATGAGCAGTTCTTC. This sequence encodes CASSQGLAGGSRRNEQFF.

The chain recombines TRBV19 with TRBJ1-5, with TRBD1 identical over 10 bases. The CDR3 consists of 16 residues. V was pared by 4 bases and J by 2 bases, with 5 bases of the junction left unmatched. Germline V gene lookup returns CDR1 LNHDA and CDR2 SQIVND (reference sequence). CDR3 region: CASSTGTGVRNQPQHF. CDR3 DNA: TGTGCCAGTAGTACCGGGACAGGGGTCCGCAATCAGCCCCAGCATTTT.

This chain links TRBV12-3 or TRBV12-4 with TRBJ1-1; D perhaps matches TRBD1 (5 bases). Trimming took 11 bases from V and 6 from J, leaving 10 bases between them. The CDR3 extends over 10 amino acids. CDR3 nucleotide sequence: TGTGCCCAGACAGAGCCTGAAGCTTTCTTT. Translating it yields CAQTEPEAFF.

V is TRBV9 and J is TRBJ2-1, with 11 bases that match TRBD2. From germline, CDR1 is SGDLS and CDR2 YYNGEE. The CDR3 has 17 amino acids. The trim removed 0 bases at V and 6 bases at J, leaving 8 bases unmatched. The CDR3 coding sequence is TGTGCCAGCAGCGTAGGCCAACTAGCGGGAGTTGGCAATGAGCAGTTCTTC. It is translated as CASSVGQLAGVGNEQFF.

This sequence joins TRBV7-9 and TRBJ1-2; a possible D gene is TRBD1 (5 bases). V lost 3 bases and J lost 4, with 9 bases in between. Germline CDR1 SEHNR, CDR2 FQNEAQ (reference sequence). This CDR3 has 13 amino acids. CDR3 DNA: TGTGCCAGCAGCTTTGGGGGACTCTATGGCTACACCTTC. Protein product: CASSFGGLYGYTF.

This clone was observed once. The CDR3: CASSYGTAHSGNTIYF. The CDR3 bases are TGCGCCAGCAGCTATGGGACAGCCCACTCTGGAAACACCATATATTTT. The chain carries TRBV5-1 and TRBJ1-3, with 7 bases fitting TRBD1. This CDR3 has 16 amino acids. Germline V gene lookup returns CDR1 SGHRS and CDR2 YFSETQ. V lost 3 bases, J lost 0 bases, and 6 bases stayed unmatched.

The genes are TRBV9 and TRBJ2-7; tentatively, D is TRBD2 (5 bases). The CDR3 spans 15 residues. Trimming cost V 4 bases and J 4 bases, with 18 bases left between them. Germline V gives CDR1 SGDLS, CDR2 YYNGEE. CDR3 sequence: CASSPGGGWAYEQYF. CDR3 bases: TGTGCCAGCAGCCCCGGTGGAGGTTGGGCGTACGAGCAGTACTTC.

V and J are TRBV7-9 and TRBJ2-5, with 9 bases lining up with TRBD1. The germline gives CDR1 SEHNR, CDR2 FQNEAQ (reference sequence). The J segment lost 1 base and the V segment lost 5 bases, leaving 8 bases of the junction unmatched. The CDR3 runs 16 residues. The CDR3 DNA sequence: TGTGCCAGCAGCCCAGACCGGGACAGGGCCCAAGAGACCCAGTACTTC. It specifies CASSPDRDRAQETQYF.

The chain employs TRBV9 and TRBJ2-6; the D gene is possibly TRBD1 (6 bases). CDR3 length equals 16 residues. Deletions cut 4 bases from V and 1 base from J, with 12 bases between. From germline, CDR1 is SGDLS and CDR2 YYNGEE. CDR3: CASSPRQVSGANVLTF. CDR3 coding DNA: TGTGCCAGCAGCCCAAGACAGGTATCTGGGGCCAACGTCCTGACTTTC.

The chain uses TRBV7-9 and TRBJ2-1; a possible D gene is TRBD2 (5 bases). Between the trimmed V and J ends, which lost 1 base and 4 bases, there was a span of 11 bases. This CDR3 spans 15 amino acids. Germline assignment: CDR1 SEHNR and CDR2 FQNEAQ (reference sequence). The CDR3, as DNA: TGTGCCAGCAGCTTAGGGACTGTCTCTTACAATGAGCAGTTCTTC. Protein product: CASSLGTVSYNEQFF.

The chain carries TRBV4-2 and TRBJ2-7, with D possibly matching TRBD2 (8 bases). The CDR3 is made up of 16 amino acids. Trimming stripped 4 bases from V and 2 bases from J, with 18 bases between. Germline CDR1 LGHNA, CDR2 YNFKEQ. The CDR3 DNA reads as TGTGCCAGCAGCCCAGGGGGGGCGGGAGGCCCCTACGAGCAGTACTTC. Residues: CASSPGGAGGPYEQYF.

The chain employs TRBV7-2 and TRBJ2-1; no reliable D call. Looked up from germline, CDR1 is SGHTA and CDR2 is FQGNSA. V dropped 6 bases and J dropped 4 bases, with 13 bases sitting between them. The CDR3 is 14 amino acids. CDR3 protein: CASRHGGNYNEQFF. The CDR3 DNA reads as TGTGCCAGCAGGCACGGCGGCAATTACAATGAGCAGTTCTTC.

CDR3 in DNA: TGTGCCAGCAGCTCTAGCGGACAAGAGACCCAGTACTTC. Protein: CASSSSGQETQYF. The chain recombines TRBV7-9 with TRBJ2-5; 7 bases map to TRBD2. Germline V gene sequence: CDR1 SEHNR, CDR2 FQNEAQ (reference sequence). This CDR3 is 13 amino acids long. With V trimmed by 4 bases and J by 2 bases, 1 base remained unmatched.

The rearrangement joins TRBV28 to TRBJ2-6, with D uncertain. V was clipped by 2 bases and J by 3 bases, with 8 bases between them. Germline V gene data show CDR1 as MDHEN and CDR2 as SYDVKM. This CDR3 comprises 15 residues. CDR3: CASSLNAGGANVLTF. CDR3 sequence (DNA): TGTGCCAGCAGTTTAAACGCAGGTGGGGCCAACGTCCTGACTTTC.

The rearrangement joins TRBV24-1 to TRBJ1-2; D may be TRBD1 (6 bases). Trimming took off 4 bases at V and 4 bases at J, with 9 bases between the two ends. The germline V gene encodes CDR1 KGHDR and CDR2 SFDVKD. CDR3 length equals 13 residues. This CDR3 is CATSEQGFYGYTF. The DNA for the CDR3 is TGTGCCACCAGTGAGCAGGGGTTCTATGGCTACACCTTC.

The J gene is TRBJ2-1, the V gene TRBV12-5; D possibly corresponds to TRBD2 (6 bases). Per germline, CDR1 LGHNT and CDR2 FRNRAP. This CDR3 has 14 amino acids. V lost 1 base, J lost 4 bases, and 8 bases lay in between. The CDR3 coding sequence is TGTGCTAGTGGTTTGGCGGGAGTGTACAATGAGCAGTTCTTC. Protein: CASGLAGVYNEQFF.

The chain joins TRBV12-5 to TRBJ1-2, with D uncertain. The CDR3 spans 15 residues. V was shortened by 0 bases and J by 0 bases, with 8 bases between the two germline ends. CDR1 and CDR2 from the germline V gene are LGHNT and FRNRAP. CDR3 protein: CASGLVQKSNYGYTF. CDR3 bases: TGTGCTAGTGGTTTGGTGCAGAAGTCTAACTATGGCTACACCTTC.

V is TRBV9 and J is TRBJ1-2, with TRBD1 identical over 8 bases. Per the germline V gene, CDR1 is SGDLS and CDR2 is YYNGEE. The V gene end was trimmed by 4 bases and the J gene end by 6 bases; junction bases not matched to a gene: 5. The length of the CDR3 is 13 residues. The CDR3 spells CASSNGQGDGYTF. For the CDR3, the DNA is TGTGCCAGCAGCAACGGACAGGGAGATGGCTACACCTTC.

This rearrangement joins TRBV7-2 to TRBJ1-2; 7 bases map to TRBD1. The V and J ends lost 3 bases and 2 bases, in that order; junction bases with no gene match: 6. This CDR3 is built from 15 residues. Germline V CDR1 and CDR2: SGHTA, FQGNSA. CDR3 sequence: CASSFYRGINYGYTF. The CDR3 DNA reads TGTGCCAGCAGCTTTTACAGGGGCATCAACTATGGCTACACCTTC.

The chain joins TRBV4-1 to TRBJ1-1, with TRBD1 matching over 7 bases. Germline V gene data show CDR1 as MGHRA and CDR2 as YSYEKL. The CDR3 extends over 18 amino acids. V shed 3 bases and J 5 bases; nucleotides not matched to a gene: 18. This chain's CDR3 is CASSHAIPGQRLGTEAFF. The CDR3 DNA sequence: TGCGCCAGCAGCCATGCCATCCCGGGACAGCGGCTGGGTACTGAAGCTTTCTTT.

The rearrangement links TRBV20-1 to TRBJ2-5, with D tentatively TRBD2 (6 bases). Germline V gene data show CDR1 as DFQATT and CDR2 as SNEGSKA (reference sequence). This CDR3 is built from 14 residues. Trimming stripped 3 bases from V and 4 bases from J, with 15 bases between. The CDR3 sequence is CSASISGRGETQYF. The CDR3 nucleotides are TGCAGTGCTAGTATATCGGGGCGGGGAGAGACCCAGTACTTC.

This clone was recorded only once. CDR3 in DNA: TGTGCCAGCAGCTTAGAGAGGAGGTTGTCGTACGAGCAGTACTTC. It translates to CASSLERRLSYEQYF. The chain carries TRBV7-6 and TRBJ2-7; TRBD2 is a possible D gene (5 bases). The V end was cut by 1 base, the J end by 4 bases, with 14 bases between. Germline V gene sequence: CDR1 SGHVS, CDR2 FNYEAQ. There are 15 residues in the CDR3.

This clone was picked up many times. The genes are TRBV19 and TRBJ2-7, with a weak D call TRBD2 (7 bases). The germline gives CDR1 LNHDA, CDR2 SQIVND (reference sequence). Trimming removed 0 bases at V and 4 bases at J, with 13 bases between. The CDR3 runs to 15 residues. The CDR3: CASSIEEGGGYEQYF. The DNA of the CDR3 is TGTGCCAGTAGTATAGAAGAGGGAGGGGGATACGAGCAGTACTTC.

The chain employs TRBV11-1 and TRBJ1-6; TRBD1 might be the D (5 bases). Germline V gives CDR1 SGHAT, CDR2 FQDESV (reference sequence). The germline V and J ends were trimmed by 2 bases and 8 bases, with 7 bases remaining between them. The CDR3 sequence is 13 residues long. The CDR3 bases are TGTGCCAGCAGCTTAAAGGGGCATTCACCCCTCCACTTT. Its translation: CASSLKGHSPLHF.